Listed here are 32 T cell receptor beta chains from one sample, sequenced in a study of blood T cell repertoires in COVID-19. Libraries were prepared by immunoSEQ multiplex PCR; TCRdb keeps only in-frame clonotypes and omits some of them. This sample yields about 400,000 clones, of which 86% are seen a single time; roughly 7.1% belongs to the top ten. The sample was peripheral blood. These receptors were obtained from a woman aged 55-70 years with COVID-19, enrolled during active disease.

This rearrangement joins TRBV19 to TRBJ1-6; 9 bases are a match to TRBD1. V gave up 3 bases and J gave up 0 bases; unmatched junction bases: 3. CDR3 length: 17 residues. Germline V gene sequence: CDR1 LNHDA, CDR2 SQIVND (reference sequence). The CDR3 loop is CASSMGQGSSYNSPLHF. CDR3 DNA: TGTGCCAGTAGTATGGGACAGGGTAGCTCCTATAATTCACCCCTCCACTTT.

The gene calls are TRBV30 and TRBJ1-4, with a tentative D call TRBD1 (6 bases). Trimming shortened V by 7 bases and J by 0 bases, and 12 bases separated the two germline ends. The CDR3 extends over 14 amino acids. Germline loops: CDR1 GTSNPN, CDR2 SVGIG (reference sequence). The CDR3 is CAFRGLATNEKLFF. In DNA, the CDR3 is TGTGCCTTCAGGGGTCTTGCAACTAATGAAAAACTGTTTTTT.

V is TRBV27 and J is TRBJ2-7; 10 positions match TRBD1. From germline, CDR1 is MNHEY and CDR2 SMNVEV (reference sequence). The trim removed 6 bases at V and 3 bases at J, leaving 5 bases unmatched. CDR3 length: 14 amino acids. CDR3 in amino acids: CASRKTGGSYEQYF. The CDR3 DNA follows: TGTGCCAGCAGGAAGACAGGGGGCAGCTACGAGCAGTACTTC.

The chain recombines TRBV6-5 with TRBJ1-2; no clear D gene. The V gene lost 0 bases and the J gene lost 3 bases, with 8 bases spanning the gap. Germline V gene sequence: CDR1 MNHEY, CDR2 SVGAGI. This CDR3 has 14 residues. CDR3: CASSYSERHYGYTF. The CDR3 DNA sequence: TGTGCCAGCAGTTACTCGGAGAGGCACTATGGCTACACCTTC.

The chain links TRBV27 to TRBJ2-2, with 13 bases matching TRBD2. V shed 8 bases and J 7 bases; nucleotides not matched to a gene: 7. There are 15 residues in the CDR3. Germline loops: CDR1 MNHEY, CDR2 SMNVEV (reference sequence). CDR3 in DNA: TGTGCCAGCCGAACTAGCGGGGGGGCAGTCGGGGAGCTGTTTTTT. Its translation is CASRTSGGAVGELFF.

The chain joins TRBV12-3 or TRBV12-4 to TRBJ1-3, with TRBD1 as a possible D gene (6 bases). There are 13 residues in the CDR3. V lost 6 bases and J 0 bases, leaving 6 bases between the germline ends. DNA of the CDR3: TGTGCCAGCAGGACAGGCTCTGGAAACACCATATATTTT. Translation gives CASRTGSGNTIYF.

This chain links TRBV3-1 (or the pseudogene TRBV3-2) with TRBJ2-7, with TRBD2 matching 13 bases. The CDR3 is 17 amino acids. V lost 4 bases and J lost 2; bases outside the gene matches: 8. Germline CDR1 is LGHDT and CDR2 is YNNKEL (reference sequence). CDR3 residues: CASSLVGLAGITYEQYF. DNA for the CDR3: TGTGCCAGCAGCCTCGTGGGACTAGCGGGGATTACCTACGAGCAGTACTTC.

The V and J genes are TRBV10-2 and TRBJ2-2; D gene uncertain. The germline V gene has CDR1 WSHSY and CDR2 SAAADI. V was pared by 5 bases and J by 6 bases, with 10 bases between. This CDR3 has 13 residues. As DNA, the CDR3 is TGCGCCAGCAGTCCCCGTCTGTCCGGGGAGCTGTTTTTT. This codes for CASSPRLSGELFF.

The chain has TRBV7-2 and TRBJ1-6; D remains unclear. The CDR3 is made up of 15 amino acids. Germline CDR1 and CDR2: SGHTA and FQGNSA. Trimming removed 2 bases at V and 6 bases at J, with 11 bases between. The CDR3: CASSLSSHGNSPLHF. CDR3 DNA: TGTGCCAGCAGCTTATCATCCCACGGTAATTCACCCCTCCACTTT.

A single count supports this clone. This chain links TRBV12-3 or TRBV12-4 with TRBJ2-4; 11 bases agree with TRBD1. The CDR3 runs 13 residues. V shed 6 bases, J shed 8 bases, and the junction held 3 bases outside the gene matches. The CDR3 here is CASSPGQGDIQYF. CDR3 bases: TGTGCCAGCAGCCCGGGACAGGGGGACATTCAGTACTTC.

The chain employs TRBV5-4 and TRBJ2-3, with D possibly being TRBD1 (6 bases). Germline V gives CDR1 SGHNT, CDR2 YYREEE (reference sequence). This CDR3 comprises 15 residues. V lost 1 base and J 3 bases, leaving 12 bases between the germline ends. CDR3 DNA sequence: TGTGCCAGCAGCTTGTCCGAAGGGGGAACAGATACGCAGTATTTT. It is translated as CASSLSEGGTDTQYF.

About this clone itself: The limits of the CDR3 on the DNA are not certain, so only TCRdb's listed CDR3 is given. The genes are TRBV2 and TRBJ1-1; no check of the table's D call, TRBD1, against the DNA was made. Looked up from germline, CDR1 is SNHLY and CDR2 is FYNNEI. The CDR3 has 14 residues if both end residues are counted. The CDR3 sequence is CASILGQPNTEAFF.

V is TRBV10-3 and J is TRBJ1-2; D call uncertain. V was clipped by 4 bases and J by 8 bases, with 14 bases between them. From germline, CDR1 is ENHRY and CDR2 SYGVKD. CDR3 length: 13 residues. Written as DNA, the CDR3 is TGTGCCATCAGTGGCCCCGGACGGGGAGGCTACACCTTC. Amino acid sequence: CAISGPGRGGYTF.

The CDR3 region is CASRVSSGGTDTQYF. The CDR3 region has the DNA TGTGCCAGCAGAGTCTCTAGCGGGGGGACAGATACGCAGTATTTT. The rearrangement uses TRBV6-5 and TRBJ2-3, with 11 bases aligning to TRBD2. The CDR3 extends over 15 amino acids. Trimming at V came to 6 bases and at J to 3 bases, leaving 5 bases not matched to a gene. CDR1 MNHEY and CDR2 SVGAGI come from the germline V gene.

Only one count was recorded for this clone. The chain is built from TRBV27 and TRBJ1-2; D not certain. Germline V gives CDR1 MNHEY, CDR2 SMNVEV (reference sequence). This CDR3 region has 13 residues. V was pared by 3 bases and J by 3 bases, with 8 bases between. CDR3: CASSFFGDYGYTF. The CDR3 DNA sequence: TGTGCCAGCAGTTTTTTCGGAGACTATGGCTACACCTTC.

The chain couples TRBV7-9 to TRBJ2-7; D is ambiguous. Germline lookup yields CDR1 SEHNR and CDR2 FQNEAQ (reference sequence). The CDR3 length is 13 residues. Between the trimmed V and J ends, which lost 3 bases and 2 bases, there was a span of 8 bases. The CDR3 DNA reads TGTGCCAGCAGCTTGGCTTTAACCTACGAGCAGTACTTC. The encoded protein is CASSLALTYEQYF.

The CDR3 nucleotides are TGTGCCAGCAGCTCCCGCGGGGGGGCCTCCTACAATGAGCAGTTCTTC. Its translation: CASSSRGGASYNEQFF. V is TRBV7-3 and J is TRBJ2-1; 9 nucleotides agree with TRBD2. The germline CDR1 and CDR2 sequences are SGHTA and FQGTGA. Trimming removed 4 bases from V and 0 bases from J; junction bases left unmatched: 4. The CDR3 runs 16 residues.

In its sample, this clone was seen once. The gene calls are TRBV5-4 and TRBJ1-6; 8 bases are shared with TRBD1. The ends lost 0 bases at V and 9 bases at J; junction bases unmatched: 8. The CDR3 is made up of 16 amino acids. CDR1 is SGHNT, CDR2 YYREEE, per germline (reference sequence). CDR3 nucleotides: TGTGCCAGCAGCTTGGAGGCAGGGGGCGTCCTTTCACCCCTCCACTTT. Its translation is CASSLEAGGVLSPLHF.

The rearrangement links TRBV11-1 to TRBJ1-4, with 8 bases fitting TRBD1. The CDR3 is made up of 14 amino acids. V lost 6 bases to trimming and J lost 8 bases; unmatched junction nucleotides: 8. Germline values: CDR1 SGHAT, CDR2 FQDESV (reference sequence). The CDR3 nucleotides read TGTGCCAGCAGTCACGACAGGGGCGGAGAAAAACTGTTTTTT. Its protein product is CASSHDRGGEKLFF. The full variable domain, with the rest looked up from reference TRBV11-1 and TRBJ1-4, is EAEVAQSPRYKITEKSQAVAFWCDPISGHATLYWYRQILGQGPELLVQFQDESVVDDSQLPKDRFSAERLKGVDSTLKIQPAELGDSAMYLCASSHDRGGEKLFFGSGTQLSVL.

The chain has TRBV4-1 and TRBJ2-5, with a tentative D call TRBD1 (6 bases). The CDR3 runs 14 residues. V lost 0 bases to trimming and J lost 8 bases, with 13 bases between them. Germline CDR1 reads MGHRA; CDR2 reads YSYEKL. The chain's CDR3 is CASSQDSLGTTQYF. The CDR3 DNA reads TGCGCCAGCAGCCAAGATTCACTAGGGACAACCCAGTACTTC.

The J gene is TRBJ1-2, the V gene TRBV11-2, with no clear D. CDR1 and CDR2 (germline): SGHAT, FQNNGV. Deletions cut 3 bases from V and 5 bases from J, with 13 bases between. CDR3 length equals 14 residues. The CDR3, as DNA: TGTGCCAGCAGCTTCGACGGGTCCTGGTATGGCTACACCTTC. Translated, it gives CASSFDGSWYGYTF.

CDR3 sequence reads: CASSSGVEQFF. CDR3 nucleotide sequence: TGTGCCAGCAGCTCGGGGGTCGAGCAGTTCTTC. The genes are TRBV3-1 (or the pseudogene TRBV3-2) and TRBJ2-1; the D gene is possibly TRBD2 (6 bases). CDR1 is LGHDT, CDR2 YNNKEL, per germline (reference sequence). The CDR3 is 11 residues long. Deletions cut 5 bases from V and 10 bases from J, with 9 bases between.

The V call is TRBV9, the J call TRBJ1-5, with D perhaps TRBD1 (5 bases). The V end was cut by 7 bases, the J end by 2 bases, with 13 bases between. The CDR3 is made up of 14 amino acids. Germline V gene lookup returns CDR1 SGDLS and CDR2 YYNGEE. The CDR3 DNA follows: TGTGCCAGCGGGGCGGGGGAACGCAATCAGCCCCAGCATTTT. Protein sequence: CASGAGERNQPQHF.

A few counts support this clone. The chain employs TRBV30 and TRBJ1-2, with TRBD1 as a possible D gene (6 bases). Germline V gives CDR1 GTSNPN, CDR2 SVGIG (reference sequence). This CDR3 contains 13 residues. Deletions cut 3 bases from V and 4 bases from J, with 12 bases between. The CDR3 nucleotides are TGTGCCTGGAGGAAAGGACAGAGCTATGGCTACACCTTC. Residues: CAWRKGQSYGYTF.

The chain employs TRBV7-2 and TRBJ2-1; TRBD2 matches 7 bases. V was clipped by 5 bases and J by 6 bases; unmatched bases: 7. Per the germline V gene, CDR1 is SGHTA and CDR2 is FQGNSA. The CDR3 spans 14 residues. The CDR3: CASSPGRGGNEQFF. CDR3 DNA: TGTGCCAGCAGCCCGGGACGCGGGGGCAATGAGCAGTTCTTC.

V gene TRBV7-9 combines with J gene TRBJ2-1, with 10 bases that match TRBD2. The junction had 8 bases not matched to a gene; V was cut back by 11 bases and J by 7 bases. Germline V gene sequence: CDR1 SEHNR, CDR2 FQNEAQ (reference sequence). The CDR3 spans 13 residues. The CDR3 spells CACERGGLNEQFF. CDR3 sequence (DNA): TGTGCCTGTGAGCGGGGGGGTTTGAATGAGCAGTTCTTC.

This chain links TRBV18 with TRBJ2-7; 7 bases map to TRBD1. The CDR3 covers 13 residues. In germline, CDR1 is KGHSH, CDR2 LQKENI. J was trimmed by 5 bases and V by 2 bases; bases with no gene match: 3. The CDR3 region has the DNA TGTGCCAGCTCACCAGACAGGGTCCACGAGCAGTACTTC. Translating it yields CASSPDRVHEQYF.

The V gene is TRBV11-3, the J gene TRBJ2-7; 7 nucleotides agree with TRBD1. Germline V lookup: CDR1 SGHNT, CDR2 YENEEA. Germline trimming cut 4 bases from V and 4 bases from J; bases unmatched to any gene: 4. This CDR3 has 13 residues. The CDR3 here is CASSSLTGYEQYF. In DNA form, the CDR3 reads TGTGCCAGCAGCTCCCTGACAGGGTACGAGCAGTACTTC.

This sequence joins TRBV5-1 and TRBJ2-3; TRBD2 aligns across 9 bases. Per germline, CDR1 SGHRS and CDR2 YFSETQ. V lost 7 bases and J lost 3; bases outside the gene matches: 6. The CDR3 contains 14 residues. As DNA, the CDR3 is TGCGCCAGCCTGCGGGGGGGGAGTACAGATACGCAGTATTTT. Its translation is CASLRGGSTDTQYF.

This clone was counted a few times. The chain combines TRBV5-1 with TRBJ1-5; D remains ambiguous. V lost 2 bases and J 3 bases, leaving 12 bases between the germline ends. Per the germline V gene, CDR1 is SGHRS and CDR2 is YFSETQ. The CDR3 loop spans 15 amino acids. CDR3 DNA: TGCGCCAGCAGCTTAGAGGGAGTCGCCAATCAGCCCCAGCATTTT. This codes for CASSLEGVANQPQHF.

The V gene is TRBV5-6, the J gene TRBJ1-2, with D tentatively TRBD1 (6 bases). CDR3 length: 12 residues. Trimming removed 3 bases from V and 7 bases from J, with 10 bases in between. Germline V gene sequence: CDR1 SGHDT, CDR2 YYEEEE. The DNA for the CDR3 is TGTGCCAGCAGCTGGGACATTGGTGGCTACACCTTC. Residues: CASSWDIGGYTF. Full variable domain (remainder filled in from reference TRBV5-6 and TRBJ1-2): DAGVTQSPTHLIKTRGQQVTLRCSPKSGHDTVSWYQQALGQGPQFIFQYYEEEERQRGNFPDRFSGHQFPNYSSELNVNALLLGDSALYLCASSWDIGGYTFGSGTRLTVV.

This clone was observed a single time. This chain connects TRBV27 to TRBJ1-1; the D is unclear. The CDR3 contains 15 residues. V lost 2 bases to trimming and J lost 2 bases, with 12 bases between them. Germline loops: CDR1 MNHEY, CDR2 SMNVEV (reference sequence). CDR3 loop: CASSLGAGPNTEAFF. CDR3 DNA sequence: TGTGCCAGCAGTTTAGGTGCAGGCCCAAACACTGAAGCTTTCTTT.